A single sample is the source of the 3 T cell receptor beta chains below, sequenced in a study of spatial heterogeneity in lung cancer. Time point: blood at routine non-recurrence follow-up after resection. TCRdb fed the 5' RACE reads into MiXCR, producing one record per CDR3 protein. The sample gives 110,000 or so distinct CDR3 sequences, about 10% of which show up once; 20% to 25% is in the top ten. Material: PBMCs, obtained at follow-up. Source of these receptors: a female donor with early-stage non-small cell lung cancer.

This chain links TRBV12-5 with TRBJ2-5, with D tentatively TRBD2 (5 bases). The CDR3 extends over 15 amino acids. V lost 5 bases and J lost 2, with 15 bases in between. Germline lookup yields CDR1 LGHNT and CDR2 FRNRAP. Here the CDR3 reads CASGEGRRAQETQYF. CDR3 bases: TGTGCTAGTGGTGAGGGCAGGAGAGCTCAAGAGACCCAGTACTTC.

This clonotype has more than one count but fewer than ten. The rearrangement joins TRBV6-5 to TRBJ2-5; 9 nucleotides line up with TRBD2. The germline V gene has CDR1 MNHEY and CDR2 SVGAGI. V was clipped by 5 bases and J by 3 bases; unmatched bases: 10. The CDR3 totals 16 residues. The CDR3 DNA reads as TGTGCCAGCAGTCACCGAATAGCGGGAGAAAAAGAGACCCAGTACTTC. Translated: CASSHRIAGEKETQYF.

This clonotype was detected only a few times. The chain couples TRBV11-2 to TRBJ2-2, with 12 bases that match TRBD2. V lost 2 bases and J lost 4; bases outside the gene matches: 17. The CDR3 is made up of 21 amino acids. Germline V CDR1 and CDR2: SGHAT, FQNNGV. Here the CDR3 reads CASSLSWGTSGLRVSTGELFF. DNA for the CDR3: TGTGCCAGCAGCTTATCGTGGGGGACTAGCGGGCTACGAGTTTCCACCGGGGAGCTGTTTTTT. The variable domain in full, completed from reference TRBV11-2 and TRBJ2-2, reads EAGVAQSPRYKIIEKRQSVAFWCNPISGHATLYWYQQILGQGPKLLIQFQNNGVVDDSQLPKDRFSAERLKGVDSTLKIQPAKLEDSAVYLCASSLSWGTSGLRVSTGELFFGEGSRLTVL.